One and the same sample provided the 22 T cell receptor beta chains below, sequenced in a study of T cells in localized non-small cell lung cancer. This table comes from immunoSEQ multiplex PCR, and its TCRdb copy is limited to in-frame clones, with some not included. The data contain over 1,000 clones, 35% to 50% of them singletons. Sequences were derived from lung tumor tissue, sampled before any cancer treatment. All receptors come from a woman between 35 and 70 years old with stage I lung adenocarcinoma.

This clone was detected only a few times. This chain's CDR3 is CAIQGSNYGYTF. CDR3 sequence (DNA): TGTGCCATACAGGGGTCCAACTATGGCTACACCTTC. This chain uses TRBV6-8 with TRBJ1-2, with 7 bases that match TRBD1. The germline CDR1 and CDR2 sequences are MNHGY and SAAAGT. The CDR3 contains 12 residues. V dropped 10 bases and J dropped 2; count of bases not matched to a gene: 4.

This clone turned up a few times. V and J are TRBV6-8 and TRBJ2-2; the D is unclear. The CDR3 is 13 amino acids. V was shortened by 5 bases and J by 3 bases, with 7 bases between the two germline ends. The germline CDR1 and CDR2 sequences are MNHGY and SAAAGT. In nucleotides, the CDR3 is TGTGCCAGCAGTGTCTCAGACACCGGGGAGCTGTTTTTT. Translated, it gives CASSVSDTGELFF.

The V and J genes are TRBV19 and TRBJ1-3, with a weak D call TRBD1 (5 bases). Per germline, CDR1 LNHDA and CDR2 SQIVND (reference sequence). The V gene lost 3 bases and the J gene lost 0 bases, with 6 bases spanning the gap. The CDR3 totals 14 residues. The CDR3 sequence is CASSIRDSGNTIYF. The CDR3 DNA sequence: TGTGCCAGTAGTATCAGGGACTCTGGAAACACCATATATTTT.

The J gene is TRBJ2-7, the V gene TRBV14, with D possibly TRBD2 on 5 matching bases. Per germline, CDR1 SGHDN and CDR2 FVKESK. V was shortened by 1 base and J by 0 bases, with 10 bases between the two germline ends. The CDR3 has 15 residues. DNA for the CDR3: TGTGCCAGCAGCCAAGGGACTGGAAGCTCCTACGAGCAGTACTTC. It specifies CASSQGTGSSYEQYF.

This chain connects TRBV11-3 to TRBJ2-7; weak D call: TRBD1 (6 bases). The V gene's germline CDR1 is SGHNT and CDR2 YENEEA. V lost 4 bases and J lost 2, with 12 bases in between. The CDR3 runs to 14 residues. The CDR3, as DNA: TGTGCCAGCAGCTCTACAGGGTTCGCCTACGAGCAGTACTTC. This translates into CASSSTGFAYEQYF.

By share of the sample, this clone is large. The CDR3 DNA is TGTGCCAGCAGCCGGACAGGGGGCACCGGGGAGCTGTTTTTT. Translation: CASSRTGGTGELFF. The chain carries TRBV28 and TRBJ2-2; TRBD1 aligns across 10 bases. Germline values: CDR1 MDHEN, CDR2 SYDVKM. The CDR3 is 14 residues long. V shed 6 bases, J shed 4 bases, and the junction held 2 bases outside the gene matches.

This clone was detected a few times. The chain carries TRBV4-1 and TRBJ2-7, with a possible D match to TRBD1 (6 bases). Germline CDR1 reads MGHRA; CDR2 reads YSYEKL. V lost 3 bases and J 6 bases, leaving 12 bases between the germline ends. The CDR3 totals 13 residues. Here the CDR3 reads CASSQAGDGEQYF. DNA of the CDR3: TGCGCCAGCAGCCAGGCAGGGGACGGCGAGCAGTACTTC.

The chain joins TRBV10-2 to TRBJ2-1; 14 bases line up with TRBD2. The germline V gene encodes CDR1 WSHSY and CDR2 SAAADI. V lost 6 bases, J lost 7 bases, and 8 bases stayed unmatched. CDR3 length: 16 residues. The CDR3 sequence: CASSELRLAGGNEQFF. The CDR3 bases are TGCGCCAGCAGCGAGCTGAGACTAGCGGGGGGGAATGAGCAGTTCTTC.

The chain is built from TRBV29-1 and TRBJ2-2; 9 nucleotides line up with TRBD1. This CDR3 comprises 15 residues. Germline V gene lookup returns CDR1 SQVTM and CDR2 ANQGSEA. Unmatched junction bases numbered 8, after V lost 4 bases and J lost 5 bases. The CDR3 DNA reads TGCAGCGTTGGGATCGGGACAGGGCGTACCGGGGAGCTGTTTTTT. It yields the protein CSVGIGTGRTGELFF.

This rearrangement joins TRBV15 to TRBJ1-1; TRBD1 might be the D (6 bases). Trimming pared 5 bases from V and 5 bases from J, leaving 18 bases between. Germline V gene data show CDR1 as LNHNV and CDR2 as YYDKDF (reference sequence). The length of the CDR3 is 15 residues. The CDR3 protein is CATSPSWGAGTEAFF. Here the CDR3 DNA reads TGTGCCACCAGCCCGAGTTGGGGGGCTGGTACTGAAGCTTTCTTT.

This chain connects TRBV19 to TRBJ1-6, with 9 bases matching TRBD1. Germline trimming cut 7 bases from V and 7 bases from J; bases unmatched to any gene: 8. The V gene's germline CDR1 is LNHDA and CDR2 SQIVND (reference sequence). CDR3 length: 15 amino acids. CDR3 DNA sequence: TGTGCCAGTACGAACCGGGACAGGGCGAATTCACCCCTCCACTTT. Its translation: CASTNRDRANSPLHF.

V is TRBV9 and J is TRBJ2-7; D might be TRBD1 (5 bases). CDR3 length equals 13 residues. The V and J ends lost 5 bases and 6 bases respectively, with 15 bases between them. Germline V CDR1 and CDR2: SGDLS, YYNGEE. CDR3 nucleotides: TGTGCCAGCAGTGTTCAGGGCGGCGGCGAGCAGTACTTC. Protein product: CASSVQGGGEQYF.

This sequence joins TRBV11-3 and TRBJ2-1; D is possibly TRBD2 (7 bases). Trimming pared 1 base from V and 7 bases from J, leaving 11 bases between. This CDR3 is 14 amino acids long. Germline values: CDR1 SGHNT, CDR2 YENEEA. CDR3 residues: CASSLGGRGNEQFF. In DNA, the CDR3 is TGTGCCAGCAGCTTAGGTGGGAGGGGGAATGAGCAGTTCTTC.

This clone was detected a few times. The chain is built from TRBV18 and TRBJ2-7; D call uncertain. CDR1 is KGHSH, CDR2 LQKENI, per germline. The CDR3 contains 14 residues. V lost 3 bases, J lost 3 bases, and 12 bases lay in between. The CDR3: CASSPGAMGYEQYF. As DNA, the CDR3 is TGTGCCAGCTCACCCGGAGCCATGGGCTACGAGCAGTACTTC.

This clone has only a few counts. The rearrangement uses TRBV10-3 and TRBJ2-7, with D unclear. Trimming removed 10 bases from V and 5 bases from J, with 18 bases in between. Germline V gives CDR1 ENHRY, CDR2 SYGVKD. This CDR3 has 13 amino acids. CDR3 sequence: CASQEDGLHEQYF. CDR3 DNA sequence: TGTGCCAGCCAAGAGGACGGCCTCCACGAGCAGTACTTC.

This clone was counted a few times. The CDR3, as DNA: TGTGCCAGCAGTTTAGGACGAAACAATGAGCAGTTCTTC. This encodes CASSLGRNNEQFF. V usage is TRBV9 and J usage is TRBJ2-1; D not resolved. Per germline, CDR1 SGDLS and CDR2 YYNGEE. Trimming removed 5 bases from V and 5 bases from J, with 11 bases in between. The CDR3 runs to 13 residues.

This clone showed up just a few times. J is TRBJ2-7 and V is TRBV29-1; 7 nucleotides agree with TRBD2. Losses at the gene ends were 6 bases for V and 2 bases for J; bases not matched to a gene: 10. The CDR3 is made up of 14 amino acids. Germline V gene data show CDR1 as SQVTM and CDR2 as ANQGSEA. This CDR3 is CSVGAFGGTYEQYF. The CDR3 coding sequence is TGCAGCGTCGGAGCCTTCGGGGGGACCTACGAGCAGTACTTC.

The CDR3 DNA reads as TGTGCCAGCAGCCTTATGGGGGAGATGAACACTGAAGCTTTCTTT. Its translation is CASSLMGEMNTEAFF. The chain joins TRBV9 to TRBJ1-1, with D perhaps matching TRBD1 (5 bases). Germline V gene sequence: CDR1 SGDLS, CDR2 YYNGEE. V shed 4 bases and J shed 0 bases, with 13 bases lying between them. The CDR3 contains 15 residues.

V is TRBV25-1 and J is TRBJ1-1, with a possible D match to TRBD1 (5 bases). CDR1 is MGHDK, CDR2 SYGVNS, per germline. The CDR3 loop spans 14 amino acids. Trimming removed 4 bases from V and 1 base from J, with 10 bases in between. The CDR3 sequence: CASSAVDRNTEAFF. CDR3 coding DNA: TGTGCCAGCAGTGCCGTTGACAGGAACACTGAAGCTTTCTTT.

The CDR3 protein is CASSPRGDPNTEAFF. The CDR3 DNA sequence: TGTGCCAGCTCACCCCGAGGGGACCCGAACACTGAAGCTTTCTTT. The V call is TRBV18, the J call TRBJ1-1; D is possibly TRBD1 (5 bases). V lost 3 bases and J 1 base, leaving 12 bases between the germline ends. The germline V gene has CDR1 KGHSH and CDR2 LQKENI. This CDR3 contains 15 residues.

This clone is large in the sample. The V gene is TRBV29-1, the J gene TRBJ1-2; D is undetermined. Germline loops: CDR1 SQVTM, CDR2 ANQGSEA. The CDR3 runs 12 residues. Trimming removed 2 bases from V and 8 bases from J, with 12 bases in between. The CDR3 DNA reads TGCAGCGTTGAAAACCTTGGCGGAGGCTACACCTTC. Its translation: CSVENLGGGYTF.

This clone is medium-sized (0.01 to 0.1%) by share. The chain employs TRBV11-3 and TRBJ2-2; 10 nucleotides align to TRBD2. Losses at the gene ends were 5 bases for V and 0 bases for J; bases not matched to a gene: 12. Germline CDR1 and CDR2: SGHNT and YENEEA. There are 19 residues in the CDR3. DNA of the CDR3: TGTGCCAGCAGCGGGCAGACTAGCGGGCCTAGGACGAACACCGGGGAGCTGTTTTTT. Its translation is CASSGQTSGPRTNTGELFF. The variable domain in full, completed from reference TRBV11-3 and TRBJ2-2, reads EAGVVQSPRYKIIEKKQPVAFWCNPISGHNTLYWYLQNLGQGPELLIRYENEEAVDDSQLPKDRFSAERLKGVDSTLKIQPAELGDSAVYLCASSGQTSGPRTNTGELFFGEGSRLTVL.